Listed below are T cell receptor beta chains from one sample, sequenced in a study of tumor-infiltrating lymphocytes in primary liver carcinoma. TCRdb re-analysed the multiplex PCR reads in MiXCR, keeping a single row per CDR3 protein. Among about 330,000 distinct CDR3 sequences listed, around 60% were seen once. Sequencing used peripheral blood. These receptor sequences come from a man aged 40-49 years with primary liver carcinoma and hepatitis B virus infection. CDR3s include the opening cysteine and the closing phenylalanine or tryptophan. The D gene is left open where the match is weak. Part of the rows lack a size; the others show once, few, many or a class for expanded clones.

cdr3_nt | cdr3_aa | cdr3_length | d_call | clone_size | j_call | v_call
TGTGCCAGCAGCTTAAATACGGGGAACACTGAAGCTTTCTTT | CASSLNTGNTEAFF | 14 | NA | few | TRBJ1-1 | TRBV7-8
TGTGCCAGCAGCCCGGGACAGGGTTTAAATGAGCAGTTCTTC | CASSPGQGLNEQFF | 14 | TRBD1 | many | TRBJ2-1 | TRBV11-3
TGCAGCGTTGAAAAGGCTTACAATGAGCAGTTCTTC | CSVEKAYNEQFF | 12 | NA | many | TRBJ2-1 | TRBV29-1
TGTACCAGCAGCCCTAGCCTGTCTAGCAATCAGCCCCAGCATTTT | CTSSPSLSSNQPQHF | 15 | NA | NA | TRBJ1-5 | TRBV11-2
TGTGCCGGCAGCTTACAGTTCCTGAACTCCGCGCAGTACTTC | CAGSLQFLNSAQYF | 14 | NA | NA | TRBJ2-7 | TRBV13
TGCAGCGTTGAAGGGATATCTTACAATGAGCAGTTCTTC | CSVEGISYNEQFF | 13 | NA | NA | TRBJ2-1 | TRBV29-1
TGCAGCGCCGGGCTGGGTGGGGTCTCTGGAAACACCATATATTTT | CSAGLGGVSGNTIYF | 15 | NA | many | TRBJ1-3 | TRBV29-1
TGTACCAGCAGCTCTGGGTCAGATACGCAGTATTTT | CTSSSGSDTQYF | 12 | NA | NA | TRBJ2-3 | TRBV7-3
TGTGCCAGCAGCTTAGGTCCAGGAGAGATCCGGTACTTC | CASSLGPGEIRYF | 13 | NA | NA | TRBJ2-5 | TRBV11-1
TGTGCCAGCAGCCAAGATCTCGGACGCACTGAAGCTTTCTTT | CASSQDLGRTEAFF | 14 | NA | NA | TRBJ1-1 | TRBV4-2
TGCGCCAGCAGCCCAGTACAGACTAGCGGCTCCTACGAGCAGTACTTC | CASSPVQTSGSYEQYF | 16 | TRBD2 | NA | TRBJ2-7 | TRBV4-1
TGTGCCAGCAGTGACTCGGTCAGGGGGCCTACTGGGGCCAACGTCCTGACTTTC | CASSDSVRGPTGANVLTF | 18 | TRBD1 | NA | TRBJ2-6 | TRBV6-4
TGTGCCATCAGTAGGACAGGGGCTAATGAAAAACTGTTTTTT | CAISRTGANEKLFF | 14 | TRBD1 | NA | TRBJ1-4 | TRBV10-3
TGCGCCAGCAGCTCGACAGGGGCCTACTCTGGAAACACCATATATTTT | CASSSTGAYSGNTIYF | 16 | TRBD1 | few | TRBJ1-3 | TRBV4-1
TGTGCCAGCAGTTACCCGGACAGGGCCTACGAGCAGTACTTC | CASSYPDRAYEQYF | 14 | TRBD1 | NA | TRBJ2-7 | TRBV11-2
TGTGCCAGTAGTTTCCGAGGACAGACCGAAGAGACCCATTACTTC | CASSFRGQTEETHYF | 15 | NA | once | TRBJ2-5 | TRBV12-3/TRBV12-4
TGTGCCAGCAGCCGACAAACAGGGAGAGCGGACCTTAGCACAGATACGCAGTATTTT | CASSRQTGRADLSTDTQYF | 19 | NA | NA | TRBJ2-3 | TRBV5-4
TGTGCCAGCAGCCCCAGGACAGGGGGCAATGAGCAGTTCTTC | CASSPRTGGNEQFF | 14 | TRBD1 | many | TRBJ2-1 | TRBV11-3
TGTGCCAGCAGCTTGGATGTCCATTTCACAGATACGCAGTATTTT | CASSLDVHFTDTQYF | 15 | NA | once | TRBJ2-3 | TRBV5-4
TGCAGCGTTCGCGGGGGGACAGGGTTAGGCACAGATACGCAGTATTTT | CSVRGGTGLGTDTQYF | 16 | NA | many | TRBJ2-3 | TRBV29-1
TGCAGCGTTCAATTCGGCAGGCAAGAGAAGTACTTC | CSVQFGRQEKYF | 12 | NA | NA | TRBJ2-7 | TRBV29-1
TGTGCCAGCAGTTACTCGATACGCGGACAGGGGGCCGGGGCCTACGAGCAGTACTTC | CASSYSIRGQGAGAYEQYF | 19 | TRBD1 | NA | TRBJ2-7 | TRBV6-5
TGTGCCAGCAGTCCTGGGAGGGTTAGTCACAATGAGAAGTTCTTC | CASSPGRVSHNEKFF | 15 | TRBD2 | NA | TRBJ2-1 | TRBV12-3/TRBV12-4
TGTGCCATCAGTGAATCGGGGGCTGAGGGCTACATCTTC | CAISESGAEGYIF | 13 | NA | NA | TRBJ1-2 | TRBV10-3
TGCAGCGTTATCGATCCCGGGGGACAGGGGTACAATGAGCAGTTCTTC | CSVIDPGGQGYNEQFF | 16 | TRBD1 | many | TRBJ2-1 | TRBV29-1
TGTGCCAGCAGTCCCCGATTGTTTAAGGCCCAGAGGCTGAAACCCCTCCACTTT | CASSPRLFKAQRLKPLHF | 18 | NA | few | TRBJ1-6 | TRBV28
TGTGCCAACAACCATGCCGTGGCGGGATCCAAAAACATTCAGTACTTC | CANNHAVAGSKNIQYF | 16 | NA | NA | TRBJ2-4 | TRBV6-1
TGCGCCAGCAGCCAAGATTCAGGGGCCTATGGAAAACTGTTTTTT | CASSQDSGAYGKLFF | 15 | NA | many | TRBJ1-4 | TRBV4-3
TGTGCCAGCAGTTACGGGATAGCGGGAGCTTACGAGCAGTACTTC | CASSYGIAGAYEQYF | 15 | TRBD2 | many | TRBJ2-7 | TRBV6-2/TRBV6-3
TGCGCCAGCAGCCAAGATAGAGTTCCAGAGGCCCAGTACTTC | CASSQDRVPEAQYF | 14 | NA | NA | TRBJ2-5 | TRBV4-1
TGTGCCAGCAGCTTGTACAGGGGTAACACTGAAGCTTTCTTT | CASSLYRGNTEAFF | 14 | TRBD1 | many | TRBJ1-1 | TRBV11-2
TGTGCCAGCAGCCAACCGGGACAGGGGTTATCCTACGAGCAGTACTTC | CASSQPGQGLSYEQYF | 16 | TRBD1 | NA | TRBJ2-7 | TRBV14
TGCGCCAGCAGTGCTGGACTAGATCACACATATACGCAGTATTTT | CASSAGLDHTYTQYF | 15 | TRBD2 | NA | TRBJ2-3 | TRBV10-2
TGTGCCAGCAGCCGCCGGGACGCAAGAGGGACCCAGTACTTC | CASSRRDARGTQYF | 14 | NA | NA | TRBJ2-5 | TRBV5-5
TGTGCCAGCAGCTTAGTGGGGCTCTTCTCCTACAATGAGCAGTTCTTC | CASSLVGLFSYNEQFF | 16 | NA | once | TRBJ2-1 | TRBV11-1
TGCGCCAGCAGCCAAGACTGGAATCAGCCCCAGTATTTT | CASSQDWNQPQYF | 13 | NA | NA | TRBJ2-3 | TRBV4-1
TGTGCCAACAGCAATCTAGGGGGGGCTCCAACCGGGGAGCTGTTTTTT | CANSNLGGAPTGELFF | 16 | NA | NA | TRBJ2-2 | TRBV5-4
TGCAGCGTTGAGGGCTCGGGGCCTAATGAAAAACTGTTTTTT | CSVEGSGPNEKLFF | 14 | NA | many | TRBJ1-4 | TRBV29-1
TGTGCCAGCAGCCTCCCTATGCGGGGGATCAATGAGCAGCTCTTC | CASSLPMRGINEQLF | 15 | TRBD2 | NA | TRBJ2-1 | TRBV28
TGTGCCAGCAGTCCCCCCGGGACGGAAAATGAAAAACTGTTTTTT | CASSPPGTENEKLFF | 15 | NA | once | TRBJ1-4 | TRBV28
TGTGCCAGCAGTTTCTCGAGACGGGACTATGGCTACACCTTC | CASSFSRRDYGYTF | 14 | NA | NA | TRBJ1-2 | TRBV6-2/TRBV6-3
TGTGCCAGCGGGGTTTTCAATCAGCCCCAGCATTTT | CASGVFNQPQHF | 12 | NA | many | TRBJ1-5 | TRBV12-3/TRBV12-4
TGTGCCAGCAGCCGAGGACTAGCGGGAGTGGGTACCCAGTACTTC | CASSRGLAGVGTQYF | 15 | TRBD2 | once | TRBJ2-5 | TRBV11-2
TGTGTAAGCAAGGGGTACACTGAAGCTTTCTTT | CVSKGYTEAFF | 11 | NA | NA | TRBJ1-1 | TRBV6-1
TGTGCCATCAGTGAGTCTAAGACTAGTGACCCCGATGAGCAGTTCTTC | CAISESKTSDPDEQFF | 16 | NA | NA | TRBJ2-1 | TRBV10-3
TGTGCCAGCAGACCCCAGGACTGCACAGATACGCAGTATTTT | CASRPQDCTDTQYF | 14 | NA | NA | TRBJ2-3 | TRBV7-9